The rows below give T cell receptor beta chains drawn from one sample of a study of blood T cell repertoires in COVID-19. Only in-frame clones appear in the TCRdb table, and some are missing; sequencing was by immunoSEQ multiplex PCR. The sample holds over 120,000 clones, approximately 89% seen once. The sequencing sample was made of peripheral blood. The receptors were sampled from a human donor in a cohort sampled during active COVID-19. Each CDR3 is given with its conserved first and last residue. The D gene is left open where the match is weak. Where a row states a size, it is once, few, many or the class of an expanded clone; other rows omit it.

length	V	size	D	J	DNA	CDR3
15	TRBV6-5	-	-	TRBJ1-1	TGTGCCAGCAGCCCGAACAGGGAATTGAACACTGAAGCTTTCTTT	CASSPNRELNTEAFF
16	TRBV15	-	TRBD2	TRBJ2-7	TGTGCCACCAGCAGAGATCCCACGGGGGGGGCTTCCGAGCAGTACTTC	CATSRDPTGGASEQYF
15	TRBV7-2	-	TRBD1	TRBJ2-5	TGTGCCAGCAGCTTAGGGTCAGGGGGCCAAGAGACCCAGTACTTC	CASSLGSGGQETQYF
15	TRBV6-5	few	TRBD1	TRBJ2-7	TGTGCCAGCAGTTCAGGACAGGGACTCTCCTACGAGCAGTACTTC	CASSSGQGLSYEQYF
15	TRBV5-4	-	TRBD1	TRBJ1-2	TGTGCCAGCAGCCCCTTCAGACAGGGCAACTATGGCTACACCTTC	CASSPFRQGNYGYTF
14	TRBV5-1	-	TRBD1	TRBJ2-3	TGCGCCAGCAGCCGGGACAGGGGAGCAGATACGCAGTATTTT	CASSRDRGADTQYF
15	TRBV27	-	TRBD2	TRBJ2-3	TGTGCCAGCGGGGATAAGCGGGGGGGCACAGATACGCAGTATTTT	CASGDKRGGTDTQYF
18	TRBV18	-	TRBD1	TRBJ2-6	TGTGCCAGCTCATCAGAGACAGGGGGCGCGGGTGGGGCCAACGTCCTGACTTTC	CASSSETGGAGGANVLTF
16	TRBV7-3	once	TRBD2	TRBJ2-1	TGTGCCAGCAGCTTAACGGGGACTAGCGGGGGACATGAGCAGTTCTTC	CASSLTGTSGGHEQFF
15	TRBV7-9	-	-	TRBJ2-7	TGTGCCAGCACCACCCAGGTGGGGGCAACCTACGAGCAGTACTTC	CASTTQVGATYEQYF
15	TRBV5-1	-	TRBD2	TRBJ2-1	TGCGCCAGCGCGCAGGCGGGGGGGCCCTACAATGAGCAGTTCTTC	CASAQAGGPYNEQFF
12	TRBV11-2	-	-	TRBJ1-1	TGTGCCAGCAGGCTAGACGAGGGCTTAGCTTTCTTT	CASRLDEGLAFF
15	TRBV2	-	-	TRBJ2-1	TGTGCCAGCAGTGAACCGGCAGGGCCTTACAATGAGCAGTTCTTC	CASSEPAGPYNEQFF
16	TRBV18	once	-	TRBJ2-7	TGTGCCAGCTCACCCTCCCGAGCCGGGACACGGCGCGAGCAGTACTTC	CASSPSRAGTRREQYF
14	TRBV5-8	-	-	TRBJ1-6	TGTGCCAGCAGCTTTGGGGAGAATGGTTCACCCCTCCACTTT	CASSFGENGSPLHF
12	TRBV30	-	-	TRBJ2-7	TGTGCCTGGAGTGTAATCCCCCCGGAGCAGTACTTC	CAWSVIPPEQYF
15	TRBV5-1	-	TRBD1	TRBJ2-7	TGCGCCAGCCGCAAATGGACAGGGGGACGCAACGAGCAGTACTTC	CASRKWTGGRNEQYF
18	TRBV4-3	-	TRBD1	TRBJ1-2	TGCGCCAGCAGCCAAGAATCCCCGGGGGGGACAGCTAACTATGGCTACACCTTC	CASSQESPGGTANYGYTF
15	TRBV4-1	once	TRBD2	TRBJ2-2	TGCGCCAGTACTAGCGGGGGGGCCGGTACCGGGGAGCTGTTTTTT	CASTSGGAGTGELFF
15	TRBV5-4	-	-	TRBJ1-1	TGTGCCAGCAGCTTACGAGGGTCCATGAACACTGAAGCTTTCTTT	CASSLRGSMNTEAFF
14	TRBV27	-	-	TRBJ2-1	TGTGCCAGCCGAAGAGCCTTTCCCTACAATGAGCAGTTCTTC	CASRRAFPYNEQFF
12	TRBV2	-	-	TRBJ1-1	TGTGCCAGCAGTTTACAGGGAACTGAAGCTTTCTTT	CASSLQGTEAFF
13	TRBV3-1/TRBV3-2	-	TRBD2	TRBJ2-7	TGTGCCAGCAGCCAACGGGCGGGGGGCGAGCAGTACTTC	CASSQRAGGEQYF
14	TRBV13	-	TRBD1	TRBJ1-2	TGTGCCAGCAGCCACAGGGGTCTGGGCTATGGCTACACCTTC	CASSHRGLGYGYTF
15	TRBV4-2	-	TRBD1	TRBJ2-1	TGTGCCAGCAGCCCGGGACAGGATTCCTACAATGAGCAGTTCTTC	CASSPGQDSYNEQFF
14	TRBV5-1	once	TRBD2	TRBJ2-5	TGCGCCAGCAGCTTTAGCGGGGGACAAGAGACCCAGTACTTC	CASSFSGGQETQYF
15	TRBV9	-	TRBD2	TRBJ2-1	TGTGCCAGCAGCGTAGATGGGGGGGATTACAATGAGCAGTTCTTC	CASSVDGGDYNEQFF
13	TRBV5-6	-	-	TRBJ2-1	TGTGCCAGCAGCATGGGGAGAACCCGCGAGCAGTTCTTC	CASSMGRTREQFF
14	TRBV20-1	-	-	TRBJ2-2	TGCAGTGCTAGTAGAGGGTCGAACACCGGGGAGCTGTTTTTT	CSASRGSNTGELFF
13	TRBV19	-	-	TRBJ1-2	TGTGCCAGTAGTATCAGAGGCGAGGATGGCTACACCTTC	CASSIRGEDGYTF
11	TRBV3-1/TRBV3-2	-	-	TRBJ2-5	TGTGCCAGCAGCCTACAGGAGACCCAGTACTTC	CASSLQETQYF
14	TRBV18	-	-	TRBJ1-1	TGTGCCAGCTCACCCTCGGGCGGGAGGGGTGAAGCTTTCTTT	CASSPSGGRGEAFF
15	TRBV6-5	-	-	TRBJ1-6	TGTGCCAGCAGTTACTCAGGGCAGGGCAATTCACCCCTCCACTTT	CASSYSGQGNSPLHF
15	TRBV9	-	TRBD1	TRBJ2-1	TGTGCCAGCAGCGTAGTTGGACAGGGGGCGGTTGAGCAGTTCTTC	CASSVVGQGAVEQFF
17	TRBV5-4	-	-	TRBJ1-1	TGTGCCAGCAGCTTGGGGGGGCTCCGAGACCTGAACACTGAAGCTTTCTTT	CASSLGGLRDLNTEAFF
17	TRBV4-1	few	-	TRBJ1-6	TGCGCCAGCAGCCAACAGACAGGAACGATTATAGGGTCACCCCTCCACTTT	CASSQQTGTIIGSPLHF
14	TRBV29-1	-	TRBD1	TRBJ1-4	TGCAGCGCCCGGACAGGGTCAACTAATGAAAAACTGTTTTTT	CSARTGSTNEKLFF
17	TRBV27	once	TRBD1	TRBJ1-1	TGTGCCAGCAGTTTACTCGGGACAGCAACCATGAACACTGAAGCTTTCTTT	CASSLLGTATMNTEAFF
14	TRBV11-2	few	TRBD1	TRBJ2-7	TGTGCCAGCAGCCTGAGACGGGACAGTCACGAGCAGTACTTC	CASSLRRDSHEQYF
14	TRBV10-3	-	-	TRBJ1-1	TGTGCCATCAGTATGGAGGGAGTGAACACTGAAGCTTTCTTT	CAISMEGVNTEAFF
15	TRBV4-2	-	TRBD1	TRBJ2-5	TGTGCCAGCAGCCAACAACAGGGGGCGGGTGAGACCCAGTACTTC	CASSQQQGAGETQYF